This entry lists 18 T cell receptor beta chains sequenced from one sample in a study of blood T cell repertoires in COVID-19. Clones were sequenced by immunoSEQ multiplex PCR, and TCRdb holds only the in-frame ones, with some missing. The profile shows roughly 130,000 clones, 84% of them singletons. Sequencing was carried out using PBMCs or T cells enriched from blood (not recorded which). The receptors come from a woman between 50 and 59 years old with acute COVID-19.

The chain is built from TRBV11-3 and TRBJ2-3; 11 bases line up with TRBD1. V shed 5 bases and J 5 bases; nucleotides not matched to a gene: 9. The CDR3 runs 16 residues. The V gene's germline CDR1 is SGHNT and CDR2 YENEEA. CDR3 nucleotide sequence: TGTGCCAGCAGCATTGGACAGGGGGCCGCGCTAGATACGCAGTATTTT. Translating it yields CASSIGQGAALDTQYF. Full variable domain (outside the CDR3, taken from reference TRBV11-3 and TRBJ2-3): EAGVVQSPRYKIIEKKQPVAFWCNPISGHNTLYWYLQNLGQGPELLIRYENEEAVDDSQLPKDRFSAERLKGVDSTLKIQPAELGDSAVYLCASSIGQGAALDTQYFGPGTRLTVL.

J is TRBJ2-1 and V is TRBV12-5, with D possibly matching TRBD2 (5 bases). The germline V gene has CDR1 LGHNT and CDR2 FRNRAP. V lost 6 bases and J 9 bases, leaving 21 bases between the germline ends. CDR3 length: 15 amino acids. The CDR3 protein is CASGTPGYQFPEQFF. The DNA of the CDR3 is TGTGCTAGTGGCACCCCGGGGTACCAGTTCCCTGAGCAGTTCTTC.

The V gene is TRBV29-1, the J gene TRBJ2-3; 10 bases align to TRBD1. The germline V gene encodes CDR1 SQVTM and CDR2 ANQGSEA. The trim removed 4 bases at V and 3 bases at J, leaving 1 base unmatched. The CDR3 extends over 13 amino acids. The CDR3 DNA sequence: TGCAGCGTTGTGGGACAGGGGACAGATACGCAGTATTTT. Encoded protein: CSVVGQGTDTQYF.

CDR3 amino acids: CASSQSGTNTGELFF. The CDR3 DNA reads TGTGCCAGCAGCCAATCCGGGACTAACACCGGGGAGCTGTTTTTT. The chain has TRBV7-9 and TRBJ2-2; possible D gene TRBD2, 6 bases. Germline values: CDR1 SEHNR, CDR2 FQNEAQ (reference sequence). This CDR3 comprises 15 residues. Deletions cut 5 bases from V and 2 bases from J, with 12 bases between.

This chain connects TRBV7-2 to TRBJ2-3, with a tentative D call TRBD2 (5 bases). CDR1 SGHTA and CDR2 FQGNSA come from the germline V gene. The CDR3 runs to 15 residues. Trimming shortened V by 4 bases and J by 0 bases, and 11 bases separated the two germline ends. The CDR3 DNA sequence: TGTGCCAGCAGCTCCGGGATCAAGAGCACAGATACGCAGTATTTT. This codes for CASSSGIKSTDTQYF.

The CDR3 region has the DNA TGTGCCAGCAGCCCCGGGGTTGAGAACGGCTACACCTTC. Its translation is CASSPGVENGYTF. J is TRBJ1-2 and V is TRBV7-2; D is unresolved. V lost 5 bases, J lost 8 bases, and 15 bases lay in between. This CDR3 has 13 amino acids. The germline V gene encodes CDR1 SGHTA and CDR2 FQGNSA.

V usage is TRBV6-4 and J usage is TRBJ1-1; D unresolved. The germline V and J ends were trimmed by 3 bases and 1 base, with 9 bases remaining between them. CDR3 length: 14 residues. Germline V CDR1 and CDR2: MRHNA, SNTAGT. The CDR3 DNA sequence: TGTGCCAGCAGTGAAACTCGGGGGAACACTGAAGCTTTCTTT. It translates to CASSETRGNTEAFF.

The chain links TRBV11-2 to TRBJ1-3; the D is unclear. The CDR3 loop spans 14 amino acids. Germline CDR1 and CDR2: SGHAT and FQNNGV. The ends were cut back, 2 bases at V and 0 bases at J, with 5 bases in the middle. Here the CDR3 reads CASSLTGSGNTIYF. The CDR3 region has the DNA TGTGCCAGCAGCTTAACGGGCTCTGGAAACACCATATATTTT.

The chain joins TRBV11-2 to TRBJ2-3, with D possibly matching TRBD2 (6 bases). Per the germline V gene, CDR1 is SGHAT and CDR2 is FQNNGV. The CDR3 runs 14 residues. V shed 5 bases and J shed 2 bases, with 11 bases lying between them. The DNA of the CDR3 is TGTGCCAGCAGCCCCTCGGGGGTCACAGATACGCAGTATTTT. This gives the protein CASSPSGVTDTQYF.

J is TRBJ1-1 and V is TRBV19, with 9 bases identical to TRBD1. V gave up 4 bases and J gave up 4 bases; unmatched junction bases: 7. The CDR3 contains 15 residues. Germline V gene sequence: CDR1 LNHDA, CDR2 SQIVND (reference sequence). CDR3 protein: CASSRIDRGITEAFF. The DNA of the CDR3 is TGTGCCAGTAGTAGAATCGACAGGGGGATCACTGAAGCTTTCTTT.

The rearrangement uses TRBV27 and TRBJ2-5; D is possibly TRBD2 (5 bases). CDR1 and CDR2 (germline): MNHEY, SMNVEV (reference sequence). The CDR3 spans 15 residues. Trimming removed 2 bases from V and 3 bases from J, with 13 bases in between. The CDR3 sequence: CASSLGRLREETQYF. As DNA, the CDR3 is TGTGCCAGCAGTTTAGGGCGGCTGCGGGAAGAGACCCAGTACTTC.

J is TRBJ2-1 and V is TRBV7-9, with a weak D call TRBD1 (6 bases). The length of the CDR3 is 16 residues. V gave up 5 bases and J gave up 2 bases, with 16 bases separating them. Germline lookup yields CDR1 SEHNR and CDR2 FQNEAQ (reference sequence). CDR3 protein: CASSTLGQGPYNEQFF. CDR3 nucleotide sequence: TGTGCCAGCAGCACCCTGGGGCAGGGGCCCTACAATGAGCAGTTCTTC.

The chain couples TRBV20-1 to TRBJ2-5, with D possibly being TRBD1 (5 bases). Trimming removed 3 bases from V and 3 bases from J, with 11 bases in between. The CDR3 is 13 residues long. Germline V lookup: CDR1 DFQATT, CDR2 SNEGSKA (reference sequence). The CDR3 loop is CSASILREETQYF. The CDR3 region has the DNA TGCAGTGCTAGTATCCTCAGGGAAGAGACCCAGTACTTC.

The chain employs TRBV5-1 and TRBJ1-1, with D tentatively TRBD1 (6 bases). This CDR3 contains 12 residues. The V end lost 5 bases, the J end lost 7 bases, and 12 bases lay between the germline ends. Germline V lookup: CDR1 SGHRS, CDR2 YFSETQ. CDR3 protein: CASSEDSNEAFF. The CDR3, as DNA: TGCGCCAGCAGTGAGGACAGCAATGAAGCTTTCTTT. Full variable domain (rest looked up from reference TRBV5-1 and TRBJ1-1): KAGVTQTPRYLIKTRGQQVTLSCSPISGHRSVSWYQQTPGQGLQFLFEYFSETQRNKGNFPGRFSGRQFSNSRSEMNVSTLELGDSALYLCASSEDSNEAFFGQGTRLTVV.

This sequence joins TRBV19 and TRBJ1-1; D gene ambiguous. The length of the CDR3 is 13 residues. V was pared by 6 bases and J by 0 bases, with 8 bases between. Germline lookup yields CDR1 LNHDA and CDR2 SQIVND (reference sequence). The CDR3 reads CASRLVVNTEAFF. The CDR3 bases are TGTGCCAGTAGGTTAGTGGTGAACACTGAAGCTTTCTTT.

The chain employs TRBV6-1 and TRBJ1-4; D ambiguous. CDR1 and CDR2 from the germline V gene are MNHNS and SASEGT. The CDR3 runs 15 residues. V gave up 1 base and J gave up 8 bases, with 14 bases separating them. CDR3 in DNA: TGTGCCAGCAGTGAAGGGGGAGGGTCGTACGAAAAACTGTTTTTT. Residues: CASSEGGGSYEKLFF.

The table lists this clone with a count of one. The chain has TRBV2 and TRBJ2-1, with D unresolved. The CDR3 is 16 residues long. CDR1 and CDR2 (germline): SNHLY, FYNNEI. Trimming cost V 6 bases and J 0 bases, with 15 bases left between them. The CDR3, as DNA: TGTGCCAGCAGCCCCCGACTCGAAGTCTCCTACAATGAGCAGTTCTTC. This sequence encodes CASSPRLEVSYNEQFF.

CDR3 bases: TGTGCCAGCAGTTCAACAGGGTTTTCGGACACCGGGGAGCTGTTTTTT. Residues: CASSSTGFSDTGELFF. The V gene is TRBV7-9, the J gene TRBJ2-2; TRBD1 might be the D (6 bases). The CDR3 length is 16 residues. Trimming removed 6 bases at V and 3 bases at J, with 17 bases between. Germline loops: CDR1 SEHNR, CDR2 FQNEAQ (reference sequence).